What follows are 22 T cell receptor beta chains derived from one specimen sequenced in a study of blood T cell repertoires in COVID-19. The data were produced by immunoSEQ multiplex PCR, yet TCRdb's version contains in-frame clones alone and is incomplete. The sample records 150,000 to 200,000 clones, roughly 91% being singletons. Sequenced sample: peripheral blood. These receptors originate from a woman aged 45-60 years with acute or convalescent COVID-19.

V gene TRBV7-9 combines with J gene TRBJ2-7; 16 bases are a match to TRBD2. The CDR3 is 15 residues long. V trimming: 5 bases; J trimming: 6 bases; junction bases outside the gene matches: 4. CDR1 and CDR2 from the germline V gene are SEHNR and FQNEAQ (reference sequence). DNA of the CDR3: TGTGCCAGCAGCGGGGGACTAGCGGGAGGGCTCGAGCAGTACTTC. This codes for CASSGGLAGGLEQYF.

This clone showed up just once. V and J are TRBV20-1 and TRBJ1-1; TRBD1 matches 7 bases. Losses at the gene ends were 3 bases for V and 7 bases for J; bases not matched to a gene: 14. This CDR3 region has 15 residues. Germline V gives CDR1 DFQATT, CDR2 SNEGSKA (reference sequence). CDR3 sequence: CSASGGWVGDSEAFF. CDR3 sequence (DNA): TGCAGTGCTAGTGGGGGGTGGGTAGGGGACAGTGAAGCTTTCTTT.

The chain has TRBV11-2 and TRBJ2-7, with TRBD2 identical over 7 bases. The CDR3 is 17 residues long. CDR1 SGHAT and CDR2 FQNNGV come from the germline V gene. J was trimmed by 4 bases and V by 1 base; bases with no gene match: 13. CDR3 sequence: CASSLAPFWEGLYEQYF. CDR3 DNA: TGTGCCAGCAGCTTAGCCCCGTTTTGGGAGGGCCTTTACGAGCAGTACTTC.

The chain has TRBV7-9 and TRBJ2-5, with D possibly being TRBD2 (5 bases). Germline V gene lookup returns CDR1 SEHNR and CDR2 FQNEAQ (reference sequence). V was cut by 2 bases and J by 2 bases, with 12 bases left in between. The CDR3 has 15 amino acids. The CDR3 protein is CASSLIIRGQETQYF. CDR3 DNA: TGTGCCAGCAGCTTAATCATTCGAGGGCAAGAGACCCAGTACTTC.

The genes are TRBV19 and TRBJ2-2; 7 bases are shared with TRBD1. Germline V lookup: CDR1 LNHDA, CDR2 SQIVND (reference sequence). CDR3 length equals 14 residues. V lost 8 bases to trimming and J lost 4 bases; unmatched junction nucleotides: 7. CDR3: CASEGALGTGELFF. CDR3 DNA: TGTGCCAGTGAGGGGGCCTTAGGCACCGGGGAGCTGTTTTTT.

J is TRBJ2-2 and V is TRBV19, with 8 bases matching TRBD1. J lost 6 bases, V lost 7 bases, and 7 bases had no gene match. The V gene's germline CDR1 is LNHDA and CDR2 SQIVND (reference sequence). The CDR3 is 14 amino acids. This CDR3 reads CASTMDRAAGELFF. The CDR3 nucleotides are TGTGCCAGTACCATGGACAGGGCGGCCGGGGAGCTGTTTTTT.

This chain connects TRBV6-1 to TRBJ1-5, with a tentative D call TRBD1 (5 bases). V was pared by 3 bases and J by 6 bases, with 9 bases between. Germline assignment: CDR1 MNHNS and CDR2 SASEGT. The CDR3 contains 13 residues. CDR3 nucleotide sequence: TGTGCCAGCAGTGACAGGGATGGTCAGCCCCAGCATTTT. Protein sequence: CASSDRDGQPQHF.

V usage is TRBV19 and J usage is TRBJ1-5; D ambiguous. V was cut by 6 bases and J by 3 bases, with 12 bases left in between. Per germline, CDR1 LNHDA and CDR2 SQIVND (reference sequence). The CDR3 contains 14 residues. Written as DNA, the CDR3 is TGTGCCAGTAGCAACGGCGGATTCAATCAGCCCCAGCATTTT. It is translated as CASSNGGFNQPQHF.

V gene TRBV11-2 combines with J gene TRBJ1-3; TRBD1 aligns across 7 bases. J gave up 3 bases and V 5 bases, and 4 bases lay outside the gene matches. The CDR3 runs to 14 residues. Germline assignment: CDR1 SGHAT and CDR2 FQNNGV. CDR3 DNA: TGTGCCAGCAGCCAGGACAGGTTTGGAAACACCATATATTTT. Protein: CASSQDRFGNTIYF.

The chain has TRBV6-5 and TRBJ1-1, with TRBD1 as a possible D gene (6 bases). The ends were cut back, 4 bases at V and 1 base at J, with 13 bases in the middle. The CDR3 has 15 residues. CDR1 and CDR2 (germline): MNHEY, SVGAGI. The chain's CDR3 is CASSSPTGTNTEAFF. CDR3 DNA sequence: TGTGCCAGCAGTTCCCCCACAGGGACGAACACTGAAGCTTTCTTT.

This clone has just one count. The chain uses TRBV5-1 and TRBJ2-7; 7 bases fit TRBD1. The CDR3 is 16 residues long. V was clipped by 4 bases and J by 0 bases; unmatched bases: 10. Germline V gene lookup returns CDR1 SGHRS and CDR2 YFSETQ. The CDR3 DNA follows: TGCGCCAGCAGCCCCAGGACAGGCGCCTTCTCCTACGAGCAGTACTTC. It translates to CASSPRTGAFSYEQYF.

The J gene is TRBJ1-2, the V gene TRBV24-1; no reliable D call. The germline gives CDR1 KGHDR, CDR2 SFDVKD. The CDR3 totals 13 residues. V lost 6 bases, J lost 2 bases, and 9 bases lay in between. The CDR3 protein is CATSPSVNYGYTF. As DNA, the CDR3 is TGTGCCACCAGTCCTTCGGTCAACTATGGCTACACCTTC.

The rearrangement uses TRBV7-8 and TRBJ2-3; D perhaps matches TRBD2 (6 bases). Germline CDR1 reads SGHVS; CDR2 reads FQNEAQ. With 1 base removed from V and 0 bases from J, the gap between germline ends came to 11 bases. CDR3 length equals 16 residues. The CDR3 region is CASSLGSGTSTDTQYF. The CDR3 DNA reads TGTGCCAGCAGCTTAGGTTCAGGGACTAGCACAGATACGCAGTATTTT.

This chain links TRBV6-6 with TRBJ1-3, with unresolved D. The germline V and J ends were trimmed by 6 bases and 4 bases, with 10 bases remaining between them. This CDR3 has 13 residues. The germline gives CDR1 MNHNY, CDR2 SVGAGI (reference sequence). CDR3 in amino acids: CASSPGGGNTIYF. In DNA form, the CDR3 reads TGTGCCAGCAGCCCGGGCGGGGGAAACACCATATATTTT.

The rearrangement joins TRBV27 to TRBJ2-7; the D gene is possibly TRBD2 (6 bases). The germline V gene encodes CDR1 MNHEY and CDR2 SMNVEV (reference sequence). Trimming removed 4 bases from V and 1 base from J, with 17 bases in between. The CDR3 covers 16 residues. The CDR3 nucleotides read TGTGCCAGCAGTTCTAATGTAGCGGAAGAATCCTACGAGCAGTACTTC. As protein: CASSSNVAEESYEQYF.

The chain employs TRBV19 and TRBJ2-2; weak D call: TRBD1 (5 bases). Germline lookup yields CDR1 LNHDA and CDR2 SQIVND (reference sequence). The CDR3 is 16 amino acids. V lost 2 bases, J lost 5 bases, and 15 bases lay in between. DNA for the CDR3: TGTGCCAGTAGTATAACTTTCAGGGCCGTAACCGGGGAGCTGTTTTTT. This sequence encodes CASSITFRAVTGELFF.

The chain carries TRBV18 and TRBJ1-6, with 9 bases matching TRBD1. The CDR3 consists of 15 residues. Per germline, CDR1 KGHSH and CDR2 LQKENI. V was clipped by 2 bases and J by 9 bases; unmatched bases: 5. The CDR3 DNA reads TGTGCCAGCTCACCATCGACAGGGGGAGGTTCACCCCTCCACTTT. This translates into CASSPSTGGGSPLHF.

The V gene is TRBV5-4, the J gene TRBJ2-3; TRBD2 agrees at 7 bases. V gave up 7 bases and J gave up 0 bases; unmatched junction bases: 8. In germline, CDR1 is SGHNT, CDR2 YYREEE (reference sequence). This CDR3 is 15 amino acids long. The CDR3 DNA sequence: TGTGCCAGCCGGCACACTAGCGCTAGCACAGATACGCAGTATTTT. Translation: CASRHTSASTDTQYF.

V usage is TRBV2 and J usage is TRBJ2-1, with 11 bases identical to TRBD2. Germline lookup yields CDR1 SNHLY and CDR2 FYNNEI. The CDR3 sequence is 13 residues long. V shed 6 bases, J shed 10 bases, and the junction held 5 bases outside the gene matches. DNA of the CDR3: TGTGCCAGCAGCGCCGGGACTAGCGGCGAGCAGTTCTTC. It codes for CASSAGTSGEQFF.

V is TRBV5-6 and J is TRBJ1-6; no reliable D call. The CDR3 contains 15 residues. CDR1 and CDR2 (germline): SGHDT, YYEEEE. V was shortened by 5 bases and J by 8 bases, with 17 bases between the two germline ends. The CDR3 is CASRGGGNFDSPLHF. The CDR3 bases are TGTGCCAGCAGGGGAGGAGGGAATTTTGATTCACCCCTCCACTTT. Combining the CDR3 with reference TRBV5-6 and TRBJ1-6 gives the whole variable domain DAGVTQSPTHLIKTRGQQVTLRCSPKSGHDTVSWYQQALGQGPQFIFQYYEEEERQRGNFPDRFSGHQFPNYSSELNVNALLLGDSALYLCASRGGGNFDSPLHFGNGTRLTVT.

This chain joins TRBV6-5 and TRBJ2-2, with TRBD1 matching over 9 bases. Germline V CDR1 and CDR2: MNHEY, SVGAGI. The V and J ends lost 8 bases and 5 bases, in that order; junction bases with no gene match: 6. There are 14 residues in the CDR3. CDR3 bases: TGTGCCAGCCCACGACAGGGGGAAACCGGGGAGCTGTTTTTT. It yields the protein CASPRQGETGELFF.

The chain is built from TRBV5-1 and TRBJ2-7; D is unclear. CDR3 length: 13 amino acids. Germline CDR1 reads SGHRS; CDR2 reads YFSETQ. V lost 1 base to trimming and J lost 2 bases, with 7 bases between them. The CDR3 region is CASSLLLAYEQYF. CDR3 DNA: TGCGCCAGCAGCTTGCTATTAGCCTACGAGCAGTACTTC.